This T cell receptor beta chain was captured by sequencing in a study of regulatory T cells in long-lasting Graves disease. General study findings and limits: Relative to newly diagnosed Graves' patients, persistent ones had lower TCR diversity. It was peripheral blood alone, not thyroid tissue, that was studied.

This sample's time point: newly diagnosed GD, antithyroid drugs for less than 3 months. Isolated PBMC RNA provided the starting material for the TCR library. For TCR beta, libraries came from iRepertoire HTBI primers and Arm-PCR of CDR3 regions. TCRdb independently ran MiXCR on the multiplex PCR reads; one entry per CDR3 protein. The sample holds some 400,000 distinct CDR3 sequences; more than 12% are singletons and the top ten take 15% to 20%. Deletions cut 2 bases from V and 0 bases from J, with 7 bases between. The CDR3 spans 14 residues. Germline V gives CDR1 DFQATT, CDR2 SNEGSKA (reference sequence). This clonotype was seen only a few times. Its antigen remains unknown. Another study also made use of these data, one on T cells in Graves' hyperthyroidism and ophthalmopathy. That paper states: It was uncontrolled infection, other autoimmune disease, pregnancy or lactation that excluded patients. HTBI primers were employed in a first-round RT-PCR of the TCR CDR3.

The chain links TRBV20-1 to TRBJ2-2; D unresolved. The specimen was peripheral blood mononuclear cells (PBMCs), collected at new diagnosis, from a patient treated with antithyroid drugs. The sequence derives from a woman aged 30 to 39 with Graves disease. The CDR3 bases are TGCAGTGCTAGAATTCTAGCGAACACCGGGGAGCTGTTTTTT. This translates into CSARILANTGELFF.